Described below is a single TCR beta chain sequence and its context. The source of the sample is a study of blood T cell repertoires in COVID-19. On the study more broadly: The samples span acute and convalescent COVID-19 from the United States, Italy and Spain. Sources were T cells, B-cell-depleted T cells, or PBMCs; the material itself was cDNA or gDNA.

Study processing details: Using reference gene primer amplification, nucleated cell counts were estimated. Clones were sequenced by immunoSEQ multiplex PCR, and TCRdb holds only the in-frame ones, with some missing. D and trimming were read from the DNA, whereas the V and J calls and clone size are those reported in that table. The sample has some 95,000 clones, 80% seen once; the top ten hold 8.7%. The TCR originated in a man aged 45-65 years who had recovered from COVID-19. Sequenced sample: peripheral blood.

CDR3 loop: CASSLDMYQETQYF. Written as DNA, the CDR3 is TGTGCCAGCAGCTTAGATATGTACCAAGAGACCCAGTACTTC. The V call is TRBV11-3, the J call TRBJ2-5; D gene unclear. The CDR3 is 14 amino acids. With 0 bases removed from V and 0 bases from J, the gap between germline ends came to 5 bases. Germline loops: CDR1 SGHNT, CDR2 YENEEA.